This T cell receptor beta chain was captured in a study of cytomegalovirus exposure and HLA in healthy donors. Study as a whole: In terms of ancestry, the Caucasian-associated cluster contained about 80% of the roughly 400 genotyped donors.

PCR was performed using 60 Vbeta and 13 Jbeta primers. Authors' methods: There were tens of millions of unique TCR beta chains by a later count, and approximately 10 million of them were shared. The assay was immunoSEQ multiplex PCR, and TCRdb's table has in-frame clones only and misses some. From that table come the V and J calls and clone size; the DNA was used to work out D and trimming. The sample lists 200,000 to 250,000 clones; roughly 80% were seen once. Germline lookup yields CDR1 MNHNS and CDR2 SASEGT. J lost 10 bases, V lost 4 bases, and 7 bases had no gene match. The CDR3 covers 13 residues. Study-wide results and limits: A later analysis reported that several of the most significant clusters appeared to be linked to common viral pathogens, among them Epstein-Barr virus. Researchers counted 180 or so TCR beta chains as cytomegalovirus-associated.

Regarding this clone: As yet, its antigen is unknown.

The chain is built from TRBV6-1 and TRBJ1-1; TRBD1 matches 9 bases. The origin of this receptor is a man aged 40-50 years in good health and CMV-seronegative. Sample: PBMCs. Written as DNA, the CDR3 is TGTGCCAGCAGTGGCCGGGACAGGGTCACAGCTTTCTTT. Translated, it gives CASSGRDRVTAFF.